These 6 T cell receptor beta chains were sequenced from one sample in a study of blood T cell repertoires in COVID-19. Clones were sequenced by immunoSEQ multiplex PCR, and TCRdb holds only the in-frame ones, with some missing. This sample has 200,000 to 250,000 clones, with around 84% found just once. The source material was peripheral blood. The origin of the receptors is a woman at least 80 years old with active or convalescent COVID-19.

This clone is a singleton in its sample. This sequence joins TRBV15 and TRBJ2-7; D is possibly TRBD1 (6 bases). The CDR3 has 13 residues. V lost 4 bases and J 4 bases, leaving 11 bases between the germline ends. The germline CDR1 and CDR2 sequences are LNHNV and YYDKDF (reference sequence). This CDR3 is CATSTDRKYEQYF. The CDR3 DNA sequence: TGTGCCACCAGCACTGACAGGAAATACGAGCAGTACTTC.

The chain has TRBV11-2 and TRBJ2-1, with TRBD1 identical over 7 bases. In germline, CDR1 is SGHAT, CDR2 FQNNGV. Losses at the gene ends were 3 bases for V and 6 bases for J; bases not matched to a gene: 5. The CDR3 covers 14 residues. CDR3: CASSLYRGLNEQFF. DNA for the CDR3: TGTGCCAGCAGCTTGTACAGGGGCCTCAATGAGCAGTTCTTC.

This clone was seen just once. CDR3 in amino acids: CASSYRSTGDTEAFF. The CDR3 DNA reads TGTGCCAGCAGTTACCGGTCGACAGGGGACACTGAAGCTTTCTTT. V and J are TRBV6-6 and TRBJ1-1, with 8 bases aligning to TRBD1. CDR1 is MNHNY, CDR2 SVGAGI, per germline (reference sequence). The CDR3 has 15 residues. Trimming at V came to 2 bases and at J to 3 bases, leaving 5 bases not matched to a gene.

The chain is built from TRBV30 and TRBJ1-4; TRBD1 matches 9 bases. Germline V CDR1 and CDR2: GTSNPN, SVGIG (reference sequence). The CDR3 consists of 17 residues. V shed 2 bases and J 8 bases; nucleotides not matched to a gene: 15. CDR3 residues: CAWSNGYPGQGKEKLFF. In DNA, the CDR3 is TGTGCCTGGAGTAACGGATATCCGGGACAGGGTAAAGAAAAACTGTTTTTT.

V is TRBV15 and J is TRBJ2-1; TRBD1 might be the D (6 bases). The germline V and J ends were trimmed by 0 bases and 8 bases, with 17 bases remaining between them. Germline V gene lookup returns CDR1 LNHNV and CDR2 YYDKDF (reference sequence). The CDR3 totals 16 residues. The CDR3 here is CATSRDRGTGWDEQFF. Here the CDR3 DNA reads TGTGCCACCAGCAGAGATAGGGGAACAGGGTGGGATGAGCAGTTCTTC. Complete variable domain (other parts from reference TRBV15 and TRBJ2-1): DAMVIQNPRYQVTQFGKPVTLSCSQTLNHNVMYWYQQKSSQAPKLLFHYYDKDFNNEADTPDNFQSRRPNTSFCFLDIRSPGLGDTAMYLCATSRDRGTGWDEQFFGPGTRLTVL.

The CDR3 DNA is TGTGCCAGCAGCCCGAGCGGTAATGAGCAGTTCTTC. Translated: CASSPSGNEQFF. This chain connects TRBV7-9 to TRBJ2-1; TRBD2 is a possible D gene (5 bases). The CDR3 is made up of 12 amino acids. Germline CDR1 is SEHNR and CDR2 is FQNEAQ (reference sequence). Trimming stripped 5 bases from V and 7 bases from J, with 9 bases between.